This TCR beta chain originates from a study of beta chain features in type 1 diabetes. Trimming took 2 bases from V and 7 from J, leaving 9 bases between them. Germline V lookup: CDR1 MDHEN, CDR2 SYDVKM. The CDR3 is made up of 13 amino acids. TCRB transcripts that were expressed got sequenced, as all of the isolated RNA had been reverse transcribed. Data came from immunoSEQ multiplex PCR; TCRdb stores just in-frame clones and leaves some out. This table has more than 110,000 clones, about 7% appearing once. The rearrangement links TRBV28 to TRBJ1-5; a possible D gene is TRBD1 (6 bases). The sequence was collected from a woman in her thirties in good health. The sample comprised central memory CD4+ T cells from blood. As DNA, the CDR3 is TGTGCCAGCAGTTTAGGGGGACAACAGCCCCAGCATTTT. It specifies CASSLGGQQPQHF.